This T cell receptor (beta chain) was sequenced for a study of cytomegalovirus exposure and HLA in healthy donors. Findings and limits, study-wide: A reported reduction in N-insertions relative to the roughly 710-donor mean was seen in an Asian-associated ancestry cluster in a later analysis.

In regard to this clone: What it binds is unknown.

This CDR3 comprises 13 residues. The V end lost 3 bases, the J end lost 2 bases, and 8 bases lay between the germline ends. The germline gives CDR1 SGHKS, CDR2 YYEKEE (reference sequence). PCR primers comprised 60 Vbeta and 13 Jbeta primers. The table came from immunoSEQ multiplex PCR; TCRdb's copy has only in-frame clones and leaves some out. Here the sample spans some 140,000 clones, roughly 80% being singletons. The rearrangement joins TRBV5-5 to TRBJ1-2, with no clear D. This clonotype originated in a man between 18 and 35 years old in good health and CMV-seronegative. The sequenced sample was PBMCs. CDR3 nucleotides: TGTGCCAGCAGCTACGGGATAAACTATGGCTACACCTTC. This sequence encodes CASSYGINYGYTF.